This TCR beta chain came from a study of T cell responses to AZD1222 COVID-19 vaccine. The wider study: Analyses pooled second doses at about 4 or about 12 weeks. Study-level findings and limits: Donors were largely white British and mainly female; clonal diversity was possibly underestimated. Spike-specific TCR repertoires showed rising breadth and depth after two AZD1222 doses.

As regards this clone: Its cognate antigen is unknown.

The CDR3 has 16 residues. Germline V gene lookup returns CDR1 SGHNT and CDR2 YYREEE (reference sequence). V lost 0 bases and J lost 2, with 13 bases in between. Clones were read by immunoSEQ multiplex PCR, and TCRdb kept only the in-frame ones, dropping some. In the table there are about 76,000 clones, more than 75% of which are singletons. This TCR came from an adult in good health. Sequencing was performed on peripheral blood, taken on day 0 of AZD1222 vaccination. The chain combines TRBV5-4 with TRBJ2-3; either TRBD1 or TRBD2 may supply D (5 bases each). CDR3 bases: TGTGCCAGCAGCTTGGCGGGGCGGCGGTTCACAGATACGCAGTATTTT. Translation gives CASSLAGRRFTDTQYF.